This TCR beta chain derives from a study of blood T cell repertoires in COVID-19. On the study more broadly: The samples span acute and convalescent COVID-19 from the United States, Italy and Spain. From T cells, B-cell-depleted T cells, or PBMCs came the material, which was cDNA or gDNA.

Using immunoSEQ multiplex PCR, the repertoire was profiled, and TCRdb retains in-frame clones only, with some absent. The data contain approximately 140,000 clones, roughly 83% of them seen just once; the ten biggest clones take up 5% to 6%. This CDR3 comprises 15 residues. CDR1 and CDR2 (germline): SGHTS, YDEGEE. V was clipped by 0 bases and J by 7 bases; unmatched bases: 8. This clone was counted once. The sample taken for sequencing was PBMCs or T cells enriched from blood (not recorded which). The genes are TRBV5-8 and TRBJ2-7, with 9 bases lining up with TRBD1. The clonotype was recovered from a man aged 35-49 years with acute COVID-19. The CDR3 here is CASSLARTGVREQYF. The CDR3, as DNA: TGTGCCAGCAGCTTGGCCCGGACAGGGGTACGTGAGCAGTACTTC.